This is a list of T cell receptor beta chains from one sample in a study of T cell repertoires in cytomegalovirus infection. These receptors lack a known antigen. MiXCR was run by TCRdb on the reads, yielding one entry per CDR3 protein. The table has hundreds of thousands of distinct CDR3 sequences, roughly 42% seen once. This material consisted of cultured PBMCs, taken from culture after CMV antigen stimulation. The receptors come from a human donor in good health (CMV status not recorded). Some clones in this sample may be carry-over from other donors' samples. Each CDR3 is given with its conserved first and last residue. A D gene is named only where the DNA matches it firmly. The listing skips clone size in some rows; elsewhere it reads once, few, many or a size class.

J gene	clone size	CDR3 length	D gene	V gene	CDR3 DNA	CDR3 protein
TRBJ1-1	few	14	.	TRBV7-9	TGTGCCAGCAGCTTAGAATCACATTCCACTGAAGCTTTCTTT	CASSLESHSTEAFF
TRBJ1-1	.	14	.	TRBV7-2	TGTGCCAGCAGCTTAGTGGTCGAATACACTGAAGCTTTCTTT	CASSLVVEYTEAFF
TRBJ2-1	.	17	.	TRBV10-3	TGTGCCATCAGTGAGCTCTCGTGGGAACTCGGGACGAATGAGCAGTTCTTC	CAISELSWELGTNEQFF
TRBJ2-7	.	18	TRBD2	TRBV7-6	TGTGCCAGCAGCTTAGCGCTTATAGGAGCGGGGGAGCACTACGAGCAGTACTTC	CASSLALIGAGEHYEQYF
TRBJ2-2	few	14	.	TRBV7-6	TGTGCCAGCAGCTTAGGTGCGGACACCGGGGAGCTGTTTTTT	CASSLGADTGELFF
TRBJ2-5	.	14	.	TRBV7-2	TGTGCCAGCAGCTTAGCTCTAGCCGCCGGGACCCAGTACTTC	CASSLALAAGTQYF
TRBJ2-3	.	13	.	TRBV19	TGTGCCAGTAGACCGTCTAATTCAGATACGCAGTATTTT	CASRPSNSDTQYF
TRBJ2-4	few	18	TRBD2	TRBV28	TGTGCCAGCAGTTCCGGCCTAGGGGCCGGGGGGGCCAAAAACATTCAGTACTTC	CASSSGLGAGGAKNIQYF
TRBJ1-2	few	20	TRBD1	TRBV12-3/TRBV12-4	TGTGCCAGCAGCCTCGGGACAGGTTTTGGCTACACCTCGGCAGGTTTTGGCTACACCTTC	CASSLGTGFGYTSAGFGYTF
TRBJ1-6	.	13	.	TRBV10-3	TGTGCCATCAGTGAACGATTGAATTCACCCCTCCACTTT	CAISERLNSPLHF
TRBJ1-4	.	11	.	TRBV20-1	TGCAGTGGTCAGGGAAATGAAAAACTGTTTTTT	CSGQGNEKLFF
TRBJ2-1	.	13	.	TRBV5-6	TGTGCCAGCAGCGATCCAGGCCAGGATGTAGAGTTCTTC	CASSDPGQDVEFF
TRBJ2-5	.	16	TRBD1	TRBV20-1	TGCAGTGCTAGACCCGGGACAGGACCGACAGGCGAGACCCAGTACTTC	CSARPGTGPTGETQYF
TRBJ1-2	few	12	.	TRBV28	TGTGCCAGCTCGTGGGCTAACTATGGCTACACCTTC	CASSWANYGYTF
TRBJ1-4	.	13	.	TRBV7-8	TGTGCCAGCAGCCTCAGGACCGGCGAAAAACTGTTTTTT	CASSLRTGEKLFF
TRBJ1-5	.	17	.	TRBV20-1	TGCAGTGCTCACGGTGGAATAACTGGGTATAACAATCAGCCCCAGCATTTT	CSAHGGITGYNNQPQHF
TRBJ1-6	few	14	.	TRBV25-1	TGTGCCAGCAGTGAAGCCAGGGGTAATTCACCCCTCCACTTT	CASSEARGNSPLHF
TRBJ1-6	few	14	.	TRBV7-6	TGTGCCAGCAGCGAACTTGTCCCAAATTCACCCCTCCACTTT	CASSELVPNSPLHF
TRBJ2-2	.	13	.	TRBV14	TGTGCCAGCAGCCAGGCCGGGTTAGGGGAGCTGTTTTTT	CASSQAGLGELFF
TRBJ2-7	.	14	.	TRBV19	TGTGCCAGTAGTCTACAGGGTCAATCCTACGAGCAGTACTTC	CASSLQGQSYEQYF
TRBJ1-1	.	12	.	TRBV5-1	TGCGCCAGCAGCACCACAACAGAAGAAGCTTTCTTT	CASSTTTEEAFF
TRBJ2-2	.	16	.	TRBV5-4	TGTGCCAGCAGCTTGTCGGGGTTAGGCTGGACCGGGGAGCTGTTTTTT	CASSLSGLGWTGELFF
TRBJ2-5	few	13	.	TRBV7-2	TGTGCCAGCAGCTTAGAAGGGGCGGGAAACCAGTACTTC	CASSLEGAGNQYF
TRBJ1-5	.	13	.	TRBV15	TGTGCCACCAGCAGAGATGGGCCCATGCCCCAGCATTTT	CATSRDGPMPQHF
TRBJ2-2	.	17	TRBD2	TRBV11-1	TGTGCCAGCAGTTTAAGCGGGAGTGCGACCTCCACCGGGGAGCTGTTTTTT	CASSLSGSATSTGELFF
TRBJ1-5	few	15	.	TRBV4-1	TGCGCCAGCACCAGGACAACTCTCGACAATCAGCCCCAGCATTTT	CASTRTTLDNQPQHF
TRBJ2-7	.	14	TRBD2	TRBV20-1	TGCAGTGTCACAGGGGCTAGCGGGGAGTACGAGCAGTACTTC	CSVTGASGEYEQYF
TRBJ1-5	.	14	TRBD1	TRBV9	TGTGCCAGCAGCGCCACAGGGGAGAATCAGCCCCAGCATTTT	CASSATGENQPQHF
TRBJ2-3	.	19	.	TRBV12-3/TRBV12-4	TGTGCCAGCAGTGACATCGCCTTAGCGGTGGGGAAAAGCACAGATACGCAGTATTTT	CASSDIALAVGKSTDTQYF
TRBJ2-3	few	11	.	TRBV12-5	TGTGCTAGTGGTTCCGCAGATACGCAGTATTTT	CASGSADTQYF
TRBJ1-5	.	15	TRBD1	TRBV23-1	TGCGCCAGCAGTCAACGGGGGGGGACAGCCGGGCCCCAGCATTTT	CASSQRGGTAGPQHF
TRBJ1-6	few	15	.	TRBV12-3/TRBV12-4	TGTGCCAGCAGCTCGACGGCGGTCGCCTTTTCACCCCTCCACTTT	CASSSTAVAFSPLHF
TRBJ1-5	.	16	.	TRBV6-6	TGTGCCAGCAGCGTATGGACAGCTTCGCGCAATCAGCCCCAGCATTTT	CASSVWTASRNQPQHF
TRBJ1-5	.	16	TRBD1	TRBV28	TGTGCCAGCAGTTCTACGGACACAGGGGGCTATCAGCCCCAGCATTTT	CASSSTDTGGYQPQHF
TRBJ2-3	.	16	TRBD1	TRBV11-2	TGTGCCAGCAGCTTAAAGGGACAGGGGAACACAGATACGCAGTATTTT	CASSLKGQGNTDTQYF
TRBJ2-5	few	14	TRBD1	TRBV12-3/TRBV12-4	TGTGCCAGTAGTCCGACAGGGGGCGGAGAGACCCAGTACTTC	CASSPTGGGETQYF
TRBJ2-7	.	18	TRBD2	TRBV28	TGTGCCAGCACCACTAGGACTAGCGGGTCTACCCCTTCCTACGAGCAGTACTTC	CASTTRTSGSTPSYEQYF
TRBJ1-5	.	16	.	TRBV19	TGTGCCAGTAGGTTAGTGGGAGGGATTAGCAATCAGCCCCAGCATTTT	CASRLVGGISNQPQHF
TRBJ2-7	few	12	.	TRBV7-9	TGTGCTAGCAGCGACCGGGCGGACGAGCAGTACTTC	CASSDRADEQYF
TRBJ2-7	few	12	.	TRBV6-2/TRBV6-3	TGTGCCAGCAGTTACGGGGTAAACGAGCAGTACTTC	CASSYGVNEQYF
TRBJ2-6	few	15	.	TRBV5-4	TGTGCCAGCAGCCTTGATAGGGTCCGGGCCAACGTCCTGACTTTC	CASSLDRVRANVLTF
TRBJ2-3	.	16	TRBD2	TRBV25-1	TGTGCCAGCAGTGACTCTCTAGCGGGGGTCAGGGATACGCAGTATTTT	CASSDSLAGVRDTQYF
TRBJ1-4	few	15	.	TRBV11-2	TGTGCCAGCAGCTTAGGAACAATCCCTAATGAAAAACTGTTTTTT	CASSLGTIPNEKLFF
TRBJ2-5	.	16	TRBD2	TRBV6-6	TGTGCCAGCAGTTACACCGGACTAGCGGGGGACGGGACCCAGTACTTC	CASSYTGLAGDGTQYF
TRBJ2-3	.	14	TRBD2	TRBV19	TGTGCCACCAGACTAGCAAGTTCCACAGATACGCAGTATTTT	CATRLASSTDTQYF
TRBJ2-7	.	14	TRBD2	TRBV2	TGTGCCAGCAGCCCTCGTCGGGGGGCCTACGAGCAGTACTTC	CASSPRRGAYEQYF
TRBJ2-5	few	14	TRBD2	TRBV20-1	TGCAGTGCTAGGCCTAGCGGGAGACCAGAGACCCAGTACTTC	CSARPSGRPETQYF
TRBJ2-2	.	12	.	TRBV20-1	TGCAGTGCTAGAGATGGCTCCGGGGAGCTGTTTTTT	CSARDGSGELFF
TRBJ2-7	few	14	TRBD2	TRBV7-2	TGTGCCAGCAGCTTTGTAGCGGGAGACTACGAGCAGTACTTC	CASSFVAGDYEQYF
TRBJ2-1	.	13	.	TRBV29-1	TGCAGCGTGGAAAACCTGAACAGGAATGAGCAGTTCTTC	CSVENLNRNEQFF
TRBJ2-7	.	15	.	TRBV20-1	TGCAGTGCTAGCGTGGGGGCAGGGGCGGCCTACGAGCAGTACTTC	CSASVGAGAAYEQYF
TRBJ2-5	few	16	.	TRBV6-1	TGTGCCAGCAGACCCCGGGACCAATCTTACCAAGAGACCCAGTACTTC	CASRPRDQSYQETQYF
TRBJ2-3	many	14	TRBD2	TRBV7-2	TGTGCCAGCAGCTTAAGAGCGGGAGCGGATACGCAGTATTTT	CASSLRAGADTQYF
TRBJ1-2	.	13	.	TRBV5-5	TGTGCCAGCAGCCATCAGGGAGACTATGGCTACACCTTC	CASSHQGDYGYTF